This entry describes one TCR beta chain. This clone's antigen is unknown. Base quality data are lacking; no much larger clone is found one base away. In Seattle, one collaborating source enrolled patients while the infection was active and tracked those patients longitudinally over the course of disease. The collaborating institutions used their own protocols to collect whole blood in K2EDTA tubes. For TCRbeta analysis, collaborator samples were shipped as frozen whole blood, as isolated PBMCs, or as DNA extracted from either sample type. The immunoSEQ Assay, a bias-controlled multiplex PCR, was used to amplify TCRbeta CDR3 regions from genomic DNA. For the original study's pipeline: The number of nucleated cells in each sample was estimated by amplification of reference gene primers within the assay. To quantify the absolute abundance of each unique TCRbeta CDR3 rearrangement, sequence reads were collapsed and filtered. Productive Simpson clonality was computed per sample as the square root of Simpson's diversity index over productive rearrangements. This is the immuneACCESS table as TCRdb keeps it, with only in-frame sequences that have V and J called. A part of the clones is gone; compared with another copy, unresolved V genes explain less than half, and the rest is unexplained. V and J calls and clone size are given by that table; D and trimming were obtained from the DNA. The sample table shows around 370,000 clones, and roughly 86% are seen once. The ten largest clones represent around 6.6% of the sample.

This sample stems from a study of blood T cell repertoires in COVID-19 (TCRdb year 2020). The study in broad terms: The collaborator samples originated in the United States, Italy and Spain and spanned the acute and convalescent phases of COVID-19. The material from the prospective study consisted of cDNA or gDNA derived from T cells, B-cell-depleted T cells, or PBMCs. Where HLA class I and class II types were available, the types were taken from metadata supplied by the sample provider, not from assay-based typing. Subjects who had been exposed to COVID-19, were actively infected with it, or had recovered from it provided the deeply sampled blood TCRbeta repertoires that made up the dataset. A freely available public database, intended as a resource for researchers studying the immune response to SARS-CoV-2, is where the repertoires were released. Sample metadata almost always included a de-identified subject ID, COVID-19 status, age in years and sex. Samples came from the ongoing ImmuneRACE study (first 160 participants) plus 1,254 subjects from 6 global collaborators. Paper-wide results and their limitations: Clinical and demographic metadata were provided uncurated, with the amount varying by source and participant.

CDR1 and CDR2 are read off the germline V gene as MNHNS and SASEGT. Measured from the cysteine to the phenylalanine, the CDR3 is 14 residues long. Only CDR3 DNA is held: 42 bases, read in frame from base 1. V loses 0 bases of germline sequence and J loses 8 bases, and the interval between the two ends is 13 bases. The source is a woman aged 70 to 79 with COVID-19, enrolled during active disease. The rearrangement combines TRBV6-1 with TRBJ1-2, and perhaps TRBD1 as D gene, on 5 matching bases. The source material was peripheral blood. The nucleotide sequence reads TGTGCCAGCAGTGAAGCGAGGCAGGGTGAGGGCTACACCTTC. Translated, this is CASSEARQGEGYTF.